Below, one TCR beta chain is given with its context. Its target is not known. This record belongs to a study of CD8+ T cells in alopecia areata. Study-wide findings and caveats: Across lesional scalp, and particularly alopecia totalis/universalis, clonality surpassed that of normal scalp. Tofacitinib produced a significant decrease in scalp clonality and in expanded CD8+ clones among the top 100. Scalp samples also yield sequences of resident alphabeta T cells from normal skin.

The ends were cut back, 3 bases at V and 0 bases at J, with 22 bases in the middle. The CDR3 has 19 amino acids. Germline CDR1 reads MDHEN; CDR2 reads SYDVKM. Extracted from the samples, RNA was reverse transcribed into cDNA to serve as the sequencing template. TCRdb's table, derived via immunoSEQ multiplex PCR, lists solely in-frame clones and lacks some. Of 150,000 or so clones listed, about 86% were seen once; the top ten hold less than 15%. Treatment indicated: oral pan-JAK inhibitor, 5-10 mg twice daily. This TCR came from a human donor with alopecia areata. This sequence joins TRBV28 and TRBJ2-3; either TRBD1 or TRBD2 may supply D (6 bases each). Sequencing used CD8+ T cells sorted from blood, obtained at week 4, from a patient treated with tofacitinib. The CDR3, as DNA: TGTGCCAGCAGTTTCCCCCCGATACACGGGGGACACAGCACAGATACGCAGTATTTT. Amino acids: CASSFPPIHGGHSTDTQYF.